The next 23 T cell receptor beta chains were all read from a single sample in a study of blood T cell repertoires in COVID-19. Assay: immunoSEQ multiplex PCR; the TCRdb copy retains only in-frame clones and omits some. Among approximately 67,000 clones listed, 80% to 95% were seen once. Sequencing was performed on peripheral blood. The origin of the receptors is a woman between 55 and 75 years old with active COVID-19.

This chain joins TRBV12-3 or TRBV12-4 and TRBJ1-1; D remains unclear. This CDR3 is 13 amino acids long. Trimming took 1 base from V and 8 from J, leaving 11 bases between them. In nucleotides, the CDR3 is TGTGCCAGCAGTTTAGGTTACGGTGCGGAAGCTTTCTTT. Its protein product is CASSLGYGAEAFF.

The rearrangement joins TRBV28 to TRBJ2-7, with 9 nucleotides matching TRBD1. CDR3 size: 12 residues. V lost 7 bases, J lost 3 bases, and 1 base stayed unmatched. From germline, CDR1 is MDHEN and CDR2 SYDVKM. DNA of the CDR3: TGTGCCAGCACGACAGGGGGCTACGAGCAGTACTTC. It specifies CASTTGGYEQYF.

This clone has only one observation. The rearrangement uses TRBV19 and TRBJ2-7; TRBD2 might be the D (6 bases). Trimming shortened V by 2 bases and J by 9 bases, and 20 bases separated the two germline ends. CDR3 size: 15 residues. Germline V gives CDR1 LNHDA, CDR2 SQIVND (reference sequence). CDR3 coding DNA: TGTGCCAGTAGTATAAGCGGGCAGCGATCGCACGGGCAGTACTTC. It codes for CASSISGQRSHGQYF.

CDR3 residues: CASSENGGSTDTQYF. Written as DNA, the CDR3 is TGTGCCAGCTCTGAAAACGGGGGGAGCACAGATACGCAGTATTTT. The genes are TRBV18 and TRBJ2-3; the match to TRBD2 covers 7 bases. Trimming took 6 bases from V and 0 from J; bases not matched to a gene: 6. Germline V gene lookup returns CDR1 KGHSH and CDR2 LQKENI. The CDR3 length is 15 residues. Based on the CDR3 plus reference TRBV18 and TRBJ2-3, the full variable domain is NAGVMQNPRHLVRRRGQEARLRCSPMKGHSHVYWYRQLPEEGLKFMVYLQKENIIDESGMPKERFSAEFPKEGPSILRIQQVVRGDSAAYFCASSENGGSTDTQYFGPGTRLTVL.

The chain employs TRBV5-1 and TRBJ2-1, with TRBD1 matching over 7 bases. In germline, CDR1 is SGHRS, CDR2 YFSETQ. After removal of 4 bases from V and 0 bases from J, the junction contained 4 bases not matched to a gene. The CDR3 consists of 15 residues. The CDR3 protein is CASSTGQASYNEQFF. The CDR3 nucleotides are TGCGCCAGCAGCACTGGACAGGCCTCCTACAATGAGCAGTTCTTC.

This sequence joins TRBV19 and TRBJ1-2; TRBD1 might be the D (5 bases). The length of the CDR3 is 13 residues. Looked up from germline, CDR1 is LNHDA and CDR2 is SQIVND (reference sequence). V lost 5 bases and J 7 bases, leaving 14 bases between the germline ends. This CDR3 is CASSRAGRIGYTF. The CDR3 bases are TGTGCCAGTAGTCGTGCAGGGAGGATTGGCTACACCTTC. The full variable domain, its missing parts supplied by reference TRBV19 and TRBJ1-2, is DGGITQSPKYLFRKEGQNVTLSCEQNLNHDAMYWYRQDPGQGLRLIYYSQIVNDFQKGDIAEGYSVSREKKESFPLTVTSAQKNPTAFYLCASSRAGRIGYTFGSGTRLTVV.

The chain combines TRBV21-1 with TRBJ2-7; the table's D call, TRBD1, was not checked against the DNA. TRBV21-1 is a listed pseudogene. The CDR3 loop spans 17 amino acids. The CDR3 DNA reads TGTGCCAGCAGCGACCCCGACAGGGTGTTTAGGGAGCTCGAGCAGTACTTC. As protein: CASSDPDRVFRELEQYF.

The rearrangement links TRBV30 to TRBJ2-7; 8 bases line up with TRBD2. V shed 3 bases and J 2 bases; nucleotides not matched to a gene: 6. Per the germline V gene, CDR1 is GTSNPN and CDR2 is SVGIG (reference sequence). This CDR3 contains 14 residues. DNA of the CDR3: TGTGCCTGGAGGCTAGCGGGTTCCACCTACGAGCAGTACTTC. It translates to CAWRLAGSTYEQYF. The full variable domain, its missing parts supplied by reference TRBV30 and TRBJ2-7, is SQTIHQWPATLVQPVGSPLSLECTVEGTSNPNLYWYRQAAGRGLQLLFYSVGIGQISSEVPQNLSASRPQDRQFILSSKKLLLSDSGFYLCAWRLAGSTYEQYFGPGTRLTVT.

This chain uses TRBV28 with TRBJ1-6, with D possibly being TRBD1 (6 bases). The V end lost 8 bases, the J end lost 0 bases, and 8 bases lay between the germline ends. Germline values: CDR1 MDHEN, CDR2 SYDVKM. The length of the CDR3 is 14 residues. DNA of the CDR3: TGTGCCAGCCTACAGGGCTCCTATAATTCACCCCTCCACTTT. This encodes CASLQGSYNSPLHF.

J is TRBJ2-3 and V is TRBV2; D perhaps matches TRBD1 (6 bases). Trimming pared 4 bases from V and 5 bases from J, leaving 19 bases between. CDR3 length equals 16 residues. Germline CDR1 is SNHLY and CDR2 is FYNNEI. Written as DNA, the CDR3 is TGTGCCAGCAGTGTATATCAAGGGGGATTCGAAGATACGCAGTATTTT. Its protein product is CASSVYQGGFEDTQYF.

The CDR3 region is CASRGRLNTEAFF. The CDR3 bases are TGCGCCTCCAGGGGGAGGTTGAACACTGAAGCTTTCTTT. This chain uses TRBV5-1 with TRBJ1-1; TRBD1 aligns across 7 bases. V gave up 10 bases and J gave up 0 bases; unmatched junction bases: 6. CDR1 SGHRS and CDR2 YFSETQ come from the germline V gene. The CDR3 runs to 13 residues.

This chain joins TRBV19 and TRBJ1-5, with 8 nucleotides matching TRBD1. Germline loops: CDR1 LNHDA, CDR2 SQIVND (reference sequence). After removal of 0 bases from V and 6 bases from J, the junction contained 4 bases not matched to a gene. CDR3 size: 15 residues. CDR3 sequence (DNA): TGTGCCAGTAGTATAGACCCCAGGGGGCGTCAGCCCCAGCATTTT. It encodes CASSIDPRGRQPQHF.

CDR3 coding DNA: TGTGCCAGCAGTTTAACCAGGGCTGGGGCCAACGTCCTGACTTTC. Protein sequence: CASSLTRAGANVLTF. The chain combines TRBV28 with TRBJ2-6; D is possibly TRBD1 (5 bases). Germline values: CDR1 MDHEN, CDR2 SYDVKM. V lost 2 bases to trimming and J lost 2 bases, with 7 bases between them. This CDR3 comprises 15 residues.

This chain connects TRBV7-8 to TRBJ1-2; tentative D call: TRBD1 (5 bases). Germline V lookup: CDR1 SGHVS, CDR2 FQNEAQ. CDR3 length: 14 residues. Trimming shortened V by 1 base and J by 8 bases, and 14 bases separated the two germline ends. CDR3 sequence: CASSLVRGETGYTF. CDR3 in DNA: TGTGCCAGCAGCTTAGTCCGGGGGGAGACGGGCTACACCTTC.

The chain links TRBV5-1 to TRBJ1-2, with 7 bases that match TRBD1. V gave up 4 bases and J gave up 4 bases; unmatched junction bases: 16. Germline V gene sequence: CDR1 SGHRS, CDR2 YFSETQ. This CDR3 has 17 residues. Written as DNA, the CDR3 is TGCGCCAGCAGCCCTGGGACAGCCAGTTCGGGTCTCTATGGCTACACCTTC. It yields the protein CASSPGTASSGLYGYTF.

V and J are TRBV19 and TRBJ2-2; D is possibly TRBD2 (6 bases). The germline V gene has CDR1 LNHDA and CDR2 SQIVND (reference sequence). The CDR3 runs 15 residues. V lost 8 bases to trimming and J lost 3 bases, with 16 bases between them. CDR3 region: CASETGGAYTGELFF. CDR3 DNA: TGTGCCAGTGAAACGGGCGGGGCTTACACCGGGGAGCTGTTTTTT.

The genes are TRBV19 and TRBJ1-1; no reliable D call. The V end was cut by 7 bases, the J end by 5 bases, with 14 bases between. The CDR3 has 13 residues. Germline loops: CDR1 LNHDA, CDR2 SQIVND (reference sequence). The CDR3 nucleotides are TGTGCCAGTACCCTCCAAGCGGCTACTGAAGCTTTCTTT. The encoded protein is CASTLQAATEAFF.

For the CDR3, the DNA is TGTGCCAGCAGTTTTCCGCAGGACAATCAGCCCCAGCATTTT. Amino acids: CASSFPQDNQPQHF. This chain joins TRBV28 and TRBJ1-5; no clear D. Trimming removed 3 bases from V and 3 bases from J, with 9 bases in between. The V gene's germline CDR1 is MDHEN and CDR2 SYDVKM. The CDR3 loop spans 14 amino acids.

V gene TRBV5-1 combines with J gene TRBJ2-3; weak D call: TRBD2 (5 bases). CDR3 length equals 14 residues. From germline, CDR1 is SGHRS and CDR2 YFSETQ. V was shortened by 6 bases and J by 4 bases, with 15 bases between the two germline ends. CDR3 sequence: CASNLGSIADTQYF. The CDR3 region has the DNA TGCGCCAGCAACCTTGGGAGCATAGCAGATACGCAGTATTTT.

In its sample, this clone was seen a few times. The chain uses TRBV7-9 and TRBJ2-3; 9 nucleotides align to TRBD1. V lost 3 bases to trimming and J lost 2 bases; unmatched junction nucleotides: 3. Germline V gene sequence: CDR1 SEHNR, CDR2 FQNEAQ (reference sequence). The CDR3 is made up of 15 amino acids. CDR3 in amino acids: CASSFNRGLTDTQYF. The CDR3 region has the DNA TGTGCCAGCAGCTTTAACAGGGGGCTCACAGATACGCAGTATTTT.

The rearrangement links TRBV3-1 (or the pseudogene TRBV3-2) to TRBJ1-2, with TRBD1 matching 7 bases. V lost 8 bases to trimming and J lost 4 bases; unmatched junction nucleotides: 4. This CDR3 has 12 residues. The germline V gene has CDR1 LGHDT and CDR2 YNNKEL (reference sequence). The CDR3 DNA reads TGTGCCAGCTCGGGGGACAGCTATGGCTACACCTTC. Protein product: CASSGDSYGYTF.

The gene calls are TRBV7-6 and TRBJ2-1; D unclear. Trimming cost V 2 bases and J 0 bases, with 17 bases left between them. The CDR3 runs 18 residues. CDR1 is SGHVS and CDR2 is FNYEAQ in the germline V gene. The CDR3 region is CASSLSLRQRSSYNEQFF. CDR3 nucleotide sequence: TGTGCCAGCAGCTTAAGTTTGCGGCAGAGAAGCTCCTACAATGAGCAGTTCTTC.

The chain links TRBV13 to TRBJ1-1, with D uncertain. The V and J ends lost 5 bases and 1 base respectively, with 8 bases between them. CDR1 and CDR2 from the germline V gene are PRHDT and FYEKMQ (reference sequence). CDR3 size: 13 residues. CDR3 amino acids: CASSRKQNTEAFF. CDR3 bases: TGTGCCAGCAGCCGAAAGCAGAACACTGAAGCTTTCTTT.